The present TCR beta chain was sequenced within a study of cytomegalovirus exposure and HLA in healthy donors (dated by TCRdb to about 2017). Background on the whole study: In an earlier analysis of fewer than 750 of the donors, 276 Gb of sequence data and 90 million to 120 million unique TCR beta sequences from 150 million to 200 million T cells were reported. Along with the approximately 700-subject first cohort, a separate validation cohort of 120 different subjects was used. The aim of the study was to test whether cataloging public T cell receptors could identify signatures of past pathogen exposure. In the later analysis, no new phenotypic data were used to find candidate immune exposures; instead, reliance was placed on TCR beta sequences and their occurrence across donors. All discovery cohort repertoires had been generated on a single sequencing platform. Donor age, sex, ethnicity and CMV serostatus were compiled together with the repertoire data. Of the roughly 400 genotyped donors, over 70% fell in the genetic ancestry cluster associated with self-reported Caucasian donors. To predict cytomegalovirus infection status, the study combined high-throughput TCR immunosequencing, statistical association of individual TCRs with disease status, and machine learning. The T cell repertoires of around 730 subjects were profiled by immunosequencing and related to cytomegalovirus serostatus. In an earlier analysis of 587 of the donors, high-throughput TCR beta sequencing was used to judge whether each TCR beta V gene segment behaved as functional or pseudogenic. Class I and class II HLA loci were covered by the typing at four-digit resolution. A later analysis re-examined previously published TCR beta repertoires from more than 550 donors and added high-resolution HLA genotyping to investigate patterns of TCR occurrence. Typing coverage differed by locus: A, B, C, DRB1 and DQB1 were typed in about 620-640 donors, DQA1 in 500 to 550, DPA1 in 600 to 610, and DPB1 in 450 to 490. Five DR-DQ haplotypes were treated as single units for association and clustering because of strong linkage in the cohort. An early release that covered fewer than 750 HLA-typed donors contained approximately 320 gigabases of sequencing data and 70 million to 100 million unique TCR sequences. Among roughly 400 genotyped donors of the cohort, an average of around 220,000 unique TCR beta nucleotide sequences was sequenced per donor, of which about 19% were non-productive. A later genetic analysis used genome-wide SNP genotypes for 398 of the 666 donors, treating that subset as a discovery cohort.

The cohort consisted of 670 or so healthy bone marrow donors. Cohort members were all nominally healthy when sampled, although unrecorded immune exposures were likely present. The donor was CMV seropositive and belonged to the group of more than 250 seropositive cohort members. Every donor gave a peripheral blood sample, and the peripheral blood mononuclear cells from that sample were used for TCR beta sequencing. The Qiagen DNeasy Blood Extraction Kit was used to extract genomic DNA from the blood cell samples. Comments on this clone: No cognate antigen has been identified for it. Base qualities are not recorded, but no much larger clone differs from it by a single base.

V and J lose 0 bases and 6 bases, and a span of 9 bases separates them. The CDR3 spans 15 residues, from the cysteine through the phenylalanine. Only the CDR3 portion is preserved as DNA: 45 bases, with reading frame beginning at the first base. Looking up the germline V gene yields CDR1 MRHNA and CDR2 SNTAGT. Receptor libraries were prepared by the immunoSEQ multiplex PCR assay. The multiplex PCR relied on a mix of 60 forward primers for TCR Vbeta segments and 13 reverse primers for TCR Jbeta segments. The CDR3 region of rearranged TCR beta genes was amplified from genomic DNA by a multiplex PCR assay. On the Illumina HiSeq System, the amplified TCR beta libraries were sequenced as 87-base-pair reads. For the original study's pipeline: A later analysis tallied 75 million to 95 million unique TCR beta chains across the 600 to 700 repertoires, and approximately 12 million of those chains were shared by two or more donors. A nearest-neighbor algorithm error-corrected the raw reads and collapsed the reads into unique sequences, merging closely related sequences to remove PCR and sequencing errors. CDR3 sequences were aligned to IMGT reference sequences to assign V, D and J gene segments. For a sequence to be retained, at least a six-nucleotide match to both a V gene segment and a J gene segment was required. A rearrangement was called productive if the CDR3 had no stop codons and remained in frame with V and J, and every other rearrangement was called non-productive. Following IMGT convention, CDR3 was defined as the stretch from the second conserved V-encoded cysteine to the conserved J-encoded phenylalanine. The earlier analysis of 550 to 650 of the donors excluded any sequence lacking an unambiguous match to a single V gene segment. An earlier analysis of 587 of the donors called V segments functional above 56.7% productive rearrangements and segregating when the between-donor standard deviation exceeded 5%. A statistical classification framework was built to diagnose cytomegalovirus status from the catalog of TCR beta chain sequences. A later analysis assigned V and J genes by comparing TCR nucleotide sequences with IMGT/GENE-DB human TR gene sequences. Using the TCRdist pipeline, a later analysis assigned CDR3 sequences along with most-parsimonious VDJ recombination scenarios. In a later analysis, every TCR beta chain was defined by the combination of its CDR3 amino acid sequence and its V-gene family, and reads without a unique V-gene family were dropped. In a later analysis, some 600 highly shared, low-generation-probability nucleotide sequences were removed to address suspected cross-contamination and a sequencing artifact. A later analysis calculated a clonal expansion index for each public chain from normalized within-repertoire ranks of inferred template counts. Generation probabilities in a later analysis came from a VDJ recombination model fitted to out-of-frame rearrangements, and those results were checked against IGoR. In a later analysis, TCR-TCR, TCR-HLA and TCR-CMV co-occurrence was scored with hypergeometric tests, and a repertoire-size bias correction was applied to TCR pairs. False discovery rates were estimated in a later analysis by permuting HLA or CMV assignments 20 times. In a later analysis, co-occurring TCRs were grouped using DBSCAN, and TCRdist sequence similarity was added for clustering within HLA-allele-positive subsets. Co-occurrence clustering excluded repertoires with fewer than 30,000 or more than 120,000 public chains, plus five with anomalous nucleotide sharing. Imported from immuneACCESS, the table was reduced by TCRdb to in-frame sequences with V and J called. These copies leave out some clones; in studies compared against another copy, an unresolved V gene accounts for under half, and the cause of the remainder is not known. V, J and clone size are those of that table, while D and trimming were read from the DNA. The sample has 150,000 to 200,000 clones on record, around 81% of them singletons. 2.1% of the sample belongs to the ten largest clones.

Study-level results and caveats: In a later analysis, the rate of TCR association differed among HLA loci, with DRB1 alleles having the most associated TCRs and HLA-C alleles having the fewest. V-gene and J-gene trimming of TCR beta chains was associated with a missense DCLRE1C variant in a later genetic analysis, and the association was replicated in an independent cohort. Assigning TCR associations to individual alleles was difficult when HLA alleles, especially DR and DQ, strongly co-occurred. The only immune exposure information available for the cohort was CMV serostatus. Some IMGT-functional V segments, including TRBV6-2 and TRBV6-3, could not be distinguished by the 87-base-pair reads and were therefore excluded. A few of the identified cytomegalovirus-associated TCR beta chains were confirmed in vitro to be specific for cytomegalovirus antigens. In a later analysis, most CMV-associated TCR beta chains were found to appear HLA-restricted, with HLA associations seemingly driven largely by CMV exposure. According to a later genetic analysis, donors in an Asian-associated ancestry cluster had fewer N-insertions in productive TCRs than the roughly 700-donor mean. Correlated functional status among segregating V segments might reflect linkage disequilibrium, but an unknown experimental factor could not be ruled out. The classifier was reported to diagnose cytomegalovirus status with high specificity and sensitivity in both the original cohort and the validation cohort. Because HLA typing was missing for some donors at each locus, association tests included only the typed subset. Presence/absence analyses assumed roughly uniform sequencing depth across donors, an assumption that may not hold. The study listed 150 to 200 TCR beta chains as associated with cytomegalovirus. Several of the top co-occurrence clusters appeared to be linked to parvovirus B19, influenza, CMV and Epstein-Barr virus, according to a later analysis. The sequencing pipeline was judged likely to have produced a cluster of highly shared sequence variants as a technical artifact. A further reported finding was that TCR beta sequences accurately predicted the HLA-A and HLA-B alleles for most subjects in the first cohort. Fewer than 20 rarely observed V segments, including chromosome 9 orphons, were excluded from the earlier analysis of about 610 of the donors because counts were too low. According to the authors, the approach could potentially be generalized to other disease states and immunological phenotypes. Most TCR sequences were seen in very few donors, while some public TCRs were found in many individuals. In a later analysis, HLA-associated TCR beta chains showed more clonal expansion and lower generation probabilities than non-associated chains that were equally common. The cohort was sequenced for TCR beta chains only, and without alpha or paired-chain data the features that could be detected were limited. Broadly in line with IMGT annotations, most TCR beta V segments showed up in productive rearrangements about 87% or about 30% of the time in an earlier analysis of approximately 600 of the donors. At a false discovery rate of 0.05, a later analysis linked around 17,000 TCR beta sequences to specific HLA alleles.

This receptor was taken from a young woman in good health and CMV-seropositive. Sequenced material: PBMCs. The sequence joins TRBV6-4 to TRBJ1-6; TRBD1 is a possible D gene, resting on 6 matching bases. The DNA is as follows: TGTGCCAGCAGTGACTCAGGGGGAAGTAATTCACCCCTCCACTTT. Its protein reads: CASSDSGGSNSPLHF.